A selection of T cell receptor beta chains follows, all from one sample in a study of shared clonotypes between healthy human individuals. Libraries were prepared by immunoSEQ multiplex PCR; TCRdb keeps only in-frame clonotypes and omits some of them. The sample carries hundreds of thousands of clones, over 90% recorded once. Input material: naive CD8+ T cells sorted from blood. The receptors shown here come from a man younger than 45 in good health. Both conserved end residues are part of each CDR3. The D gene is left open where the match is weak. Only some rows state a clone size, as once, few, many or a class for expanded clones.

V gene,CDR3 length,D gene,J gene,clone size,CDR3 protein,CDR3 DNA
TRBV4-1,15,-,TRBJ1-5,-,CASSQDLGSAQPQHF,TGCGCCAGCAGCCAAGATCTCGGTTCTGCTCAGCCCCAGCATTTT
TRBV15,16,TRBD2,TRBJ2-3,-,CATSRDAGAGTDTQYF,TGTGCCACCAGCAGAGACGCGGGAGCTGGCACAGATACGCAGTATTTT
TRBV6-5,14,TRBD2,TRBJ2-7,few,CASSYSSGSYEQYF,TGTGCCAGCAGTTACTCTAGCGGGAGTTACGAGCAGTACTTC
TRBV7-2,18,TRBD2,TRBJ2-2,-,CASSLVVGGRGTTGELFF,TGTGCCAGCAGCCTAGTTGTGGGCGGGAGAGGGACCACCGGGGAGCTGTTTTTT
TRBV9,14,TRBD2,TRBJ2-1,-,CASSDSTSGREQFF,TGTGCCAGCAGCGACTCGACTAGCGGGAGGGAGCAGTTCTTC
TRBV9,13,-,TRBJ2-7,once,CASSVGGPGEQYF,TGTGCCAGCAGCGTAGGGGGCCCTGGCGAGCAGTACTTC
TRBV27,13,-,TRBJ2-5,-,CASSLSLGTTQYF,TGTGCCAGCAGTTTATCCCTGGGGACGACCCAGTACTTC
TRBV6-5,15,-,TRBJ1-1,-,CASSYSTGAKTEAFF,TGTGCCAGCAGTTACTCAACGGGGGCAAAGACTGAAGCTTTCTTT
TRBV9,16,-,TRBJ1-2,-,CASTAGALAGPYGYTF,TGTGCCAGCACCGCCGGGGCCTTGGCCGGACCCTATGGCTACACCTTC
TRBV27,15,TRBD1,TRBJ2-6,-,CASSTGVAGANVLTF,TGTGCCAGCAGTACAGGGGTGGCTGGGGCCAACGTCCTGACTTTC
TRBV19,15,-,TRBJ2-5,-,CASSLGTTNQETQYF,TGTGCCAGTAGTCTCGGGACAACAAATCAAGAGACCCAGTACTTC
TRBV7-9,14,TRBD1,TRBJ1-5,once,CASSDTGGGQPQHF,TGTGCCAGCAGCGATACAGGGGGAGGTCAGCCCCAGCATTTT
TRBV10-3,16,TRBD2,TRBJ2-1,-,CAISATEREDDNEQFF,TGTGCCATCAGTGCGACCGAGCGGGAGGACGACAATGAGCAGTTCTTC
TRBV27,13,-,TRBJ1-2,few,CASSLDIATSYTF,TGTGCCAGCAGTCTAGACATAGCCACGAGCTACACCTTC
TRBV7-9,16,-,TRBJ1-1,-,CASSPPDIGVNTEAFF,TGTGCCAGCAGCCCTCCGGACATCGGGGTGAACACTGAAGCTTTCTTT
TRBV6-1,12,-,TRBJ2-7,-,CASRRGVYEQYF,TGTGCCAGCAGAAGGGGGGTCTACGAGCAGTACTTC
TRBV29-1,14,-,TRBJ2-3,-,CSVEGRESTDTQYF,TGCAGCGTTGAGGGCAGGGAGAGCACAGATACGCAGTATTTT
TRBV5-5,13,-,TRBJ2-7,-,CASSSMKSYEQYF,TGTGCCAGCAGCTCGATGAAATCCTACGAGCAGTACTTC
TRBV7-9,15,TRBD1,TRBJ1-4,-,CALSRDSHLNEKLFF,TGTGCCCTATCGCGGGACAGCCATCTTAATGAAAAACTGTTTTTT
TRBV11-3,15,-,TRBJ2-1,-,CASSRGISSYNEQFF,TGTGCCAGCAGTAGAGGGATTAGCTCCTACAATGAGCAGTTCTTC
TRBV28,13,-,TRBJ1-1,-,CASTRSRNTEAFF,TGTGCCAGCACCAGGAGCCGGAACACTGAAGCTTTCTTT
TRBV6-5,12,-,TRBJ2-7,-,CASRRASDEQYF,TGTGCCAGCAGGCGAGCTTCGGACGAGCAGTACTTC
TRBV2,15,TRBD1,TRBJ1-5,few,CASSSGTVSNQPQHF,TGTGCCAGCAGTTCAGGGACAGTGAGCAATCAGCCCCAGCATTTT
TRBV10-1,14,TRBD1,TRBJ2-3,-,CASSQRTGPDTQYF,TGCGCCAGCAGTCAGAGGACAGGTCCAGATACGCAGTATTTT
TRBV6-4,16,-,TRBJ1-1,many,CASSELHSKMNTEAFF,TGTGCCAGCAGTGAGCTGCACAGTAAAATGAACACTGAAGCTTTCTTT
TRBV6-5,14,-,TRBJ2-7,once,CASSRASERYEQYF,TGTGCCAGCAGTCGAGCTAGCGAGCGGTACGAGCAGTACTTC
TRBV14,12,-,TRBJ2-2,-,CASSQVRGELFF,TGTGCCAGCAGCCAAGTGCGGGGGGAGCTGTTTTTT
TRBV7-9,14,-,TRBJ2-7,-,CASSRGRGSYEQYF,TGTGCCAGCAGCAGGGGCAGGGGCAGCTACGAGCAGTACTTC
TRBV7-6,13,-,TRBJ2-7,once,CASSSHRSYEQYF,TGTGCCAGCAGCTCGCACAGATCCTACGAGCAGTACTTC